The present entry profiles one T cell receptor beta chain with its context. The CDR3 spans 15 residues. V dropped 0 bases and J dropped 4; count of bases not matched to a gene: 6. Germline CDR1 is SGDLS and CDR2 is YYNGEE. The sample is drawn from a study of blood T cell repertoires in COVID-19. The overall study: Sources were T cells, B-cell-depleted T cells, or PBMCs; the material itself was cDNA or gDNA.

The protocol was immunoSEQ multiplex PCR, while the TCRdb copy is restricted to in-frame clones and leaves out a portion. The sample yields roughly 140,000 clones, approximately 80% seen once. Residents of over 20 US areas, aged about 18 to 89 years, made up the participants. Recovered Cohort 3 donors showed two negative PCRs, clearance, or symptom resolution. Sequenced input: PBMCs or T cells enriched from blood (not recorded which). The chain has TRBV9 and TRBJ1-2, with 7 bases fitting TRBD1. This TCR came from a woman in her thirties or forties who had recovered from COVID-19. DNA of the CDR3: TGTGCCAGCAGCGTAGGAGACAGGGTTACCTATGGCTACACCTTC. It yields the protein CASSVGDRVTYGYTF.